The 21 T cell receptor beta chains given below trace back to one sample, sequenced in a study of response to subunit inactivated influenza vaccine. TCRdb ran MiXCR on the RT-PCR reads and lists one entry per CDR3 protein. Of 500,000 to 550,000 distinct CDR3 sequences in the sample, around 8% were seen once. The sample in question was PBMCs from blood, obtained roughly 24 months after vaccination. These receptor sequences come from a man between 50 and 75 years old who received an inactivated influenza vaccine.

This clonotype occurred many times. The chain employs TRBV10-3 and TRBJ2-5, with 11 bases fitting TRBD1. The trim removed 10 bases at V and 5 bases at J, leaving 9 bases unmatched. The CDR3 extends over 14 amino acids. Germline CDR1 and CDR2: ENHRY and SYGVKD. The CDR3 sequence is CATGTGGSFETQYF. The DNA for the CDR3 is TGTGCCACCGGGACAGGGGGTTCCTTTGAGACCCAGTACTTC.

This clonotype was counted at least ten times. In DNA, the CDR3 is TGTGCCAGCAGTTTAGGGGGACTAGCTCCCTACGAGCAGTACTTC. Encoded protein: CASSLGGLAPYEQYF. The chain combines TRBV12-3 or TRBV12-4 with TRBJ2-7; TRBD2 agrees at 9 bases. The CDR3 loop spans 15 amino acids. The V segment lost 1 base and the J segment 2 bases; nucleotides outside the gene matches: 3.

This clonotype was seen only a few times. This rearrangement joins TRBV20-1 to TRBJ1-2, with D hard to call. Trimming stripped 5 bases from V and 0 bases from J, with 13 bases between. Germline lookup yields CDR1 DFQATT and CDR2 SNEGSKA (reference sequence). The CDR3 sequence is 14 residues long. This chain's CDR3 is CSAPEGAANYGYTF. The CDR3 DNA sequence: TGCAGTGCTCCAGAGGGAGCAGCTAACTATGGCTACACCTTC.

This clonotype was seen a few times. The chain carries TRBV7-2 and TRBJ2-7; TRBD1 aligns across 9 bases. The CDR3 runs to 14 residues. With 5 bases clipped from V and 5 bases from J, the junction kept 7 bases outside the gene matches. Germline V CDR1 and CDR2: SGHTA, FQGNSA. CDR3 residues: CASSRWTGDNEQYF. In DNA, the CDR3 is TGTGCCAGCAGCCGATGGACAGGGGACAACGAGCAGTACTTC.

Ten or more counts support this clonotype. This sequence joins TRBV12-3 or TRBV12-4 and TRBJ1-2; D gene unclear. V lost 2 bases and J lost 4, with 11 bases in between. The CDR3 contains 14 residues. The CDR3 region has the DNA TGTGCCAGCAGTTTAATGGTACTCGGCTATGGCTACACCTTC. Translated: CASSLMVLGYGYTF.

This clonotype was counted between two and nine times. This chain joins TRBV4-2 and TRBJ1-2; TRBD1 matches at 7 bases. Germline CDR1 is LGHNA and CDR2 is YNFKEQ. This CDR3 is built from 14 residues. Trimming cost V 0 bases and J 6 bases; bases outside gene matches: 4. CDR3 loop: CASSQDNRGNGYTF. The DNA for the CDR3 is TGTGCCAGCAGCCAAGATAACAGGGGAAATGGCTACACCTTC.

This clonotype was detected only a few times. The rearrangement joins TRBV4-2 to TRBJ1-4, with a weak D call TRBD1 (5 bases). With 2 bases removed from V and 6 bases from J, the gap between germline ends came to 13 bases. Germline CDR1 reads LGHNA; CDR2 reads YNFKEQ. The CDR3 totals 15 residues. The chain's CDR3 is CASSQPGLRDEKLFF. CDR3 DNA: TGTGCCAGCAGCCAACCGGGACTCAGAGATGAAAAACTGTTTTTT.

J is TRBJ2-1 and V is TRBV12-3 or TRBV12-4, with D perhaps TRBD2 (6 bases). The CDR3 runs to 18 residues. V was clipped by 11 bases and J by 0 bases, with 26 bases between them. CDR3 in amino acids: CARCRTGELKFSYNEQFF. The CDR3 DNA follows: TGTGCCCGCTGTAGGACGGGGGAATTAAAGTTCTCCTACAATGAGCAGTTCTTC.

The table lists this clonotype with a count of one. The genes are TRBV10-3 and TRBJ2-1; TRBD2 matches at 11 bases. This CDR3 spans 15 amino acids. Germline-derived CDR1 and CDR2 are ENHRY and SYGVKD. After removal of 6 bases from V and 2 bases from J, the junction contained 3 bases not matched to a gene. The DNA of the CDR3 is TGTGCCATCAGGGGGACTAGCGGCACCTACAATGAGCAGTTCTTC. Its protein product is CAIRGTSGTYNEQFF.

This clonotype was seen more than once but under ten times. The chain recombines TRBV12-3 or TRBV12-4 with TRBJ1-1; D perhaps matches TRBD1 (5 bases). V dropped 6 bases and J dropped 4 bases, with 15 bases sitting between them. The length of the CDR3 is 14 residues. This CDR3 is CASRPFRGGTEAFF. The CDR3 region has the DNA TGTGCCAGCAGACCCTTTCGCGGGGGCACTGAAGCTTTCTTT.

This clonotype was counted at least ten times. The V call is TRBV20-1, the J call TRBJ2-5; a possible D gene is TRBD2 (6 bases). From germline, CDR1 is DFQATT and CDR2 SNEGSKA (reference sequence). With 5 bases removed from V and 4 bases from J, the gap between germline ends came to 17 bases. The CDR3 runs 14 residues. The CDR3 nucleotides are TGCAGTGCTCGGCGGGCTCTGGGGGGAGAGACCCAGTACTTC. As protein: CSARRALGGETQYF.

This clonotype was seen ten or more times. The rearrangement joins TRBV7-6 to TRBJ2-5; 7 nucleotides line up with TRBD1. V lost 0 bases and J lost 5; bases outside the gene matches: 3. The CDR3 runs 14 residues. Germline V gene sequence: CDR1 SGHVS, CDR2 FNYEAQ. The CDR3 region is CASSLATGMETQYF. As DNA, the CDR3 is TGTGCCAGCAGCTTAGCGACAGGGATGGAGACCCAGTACTTC.

This chain links TRBV12-3 or TRBV12-4 with TRBJ1-6, with D possibly matching TRBD1 (6 bases). The CDR3 has 14 residues. With 6 bases removed from V and 3 bases from J, the gap between germline ends came to 9 bases. CDR3 coding DNA: TGTGCCAGCAGGCAGGGGATCTATAATTCACCCCTCCACTTT. Its translation is CASRQGIYNSPLHF.

The chain joins TRBV11-2 to TRBJ2-7, with D perhaps matching TRBD2 (5 bases). The CDR3 loop spans 14 amino acids. V was pared by 4 bases and J by 3 bases, with 13 bases between. The germline V gene encodes CDR1 SGHAT and CDR2 FQNNGV. In nucleotides, the CDR3 is TGTGCCAGCAGCTCCTTCCGAGGAGGCTACGAGCAGTACTTC. It encodes CASSSFRGGYEQYF.

This clonotype has just a few counts. Its ends do not fully match the called genes, so a read error is possible. The V gene is TRBV12-3 or TRBV12-4, the J gene TRBJ2-5, with TRBD2 matching 8 bases. This CDR3 has 17 amino acids. The CDR3, as DNA: TGTGCCTGCAGTTTGGCTAGCGGGCTCGGGGAAGGAGAGACCCAGTACTTC. Encoded protein: CACSLASGLGEGETQYF.

This clonotype occurred a few times. CDR3 DNA sequence: TGTGCCAGCAGTATAACCTGGGGGGATCTATCTACGAAGCAGTACTTC. As protein: CASSITWGDLSTKQYF. V is TRBV6-1 and J is TRBJ2-7, with D possibly TRBD2 on 6 matching bases. In germline, CDR1 is MNHNS, CDR2 SASEGT. This CDR3 has 16 amino acids. The V gene lost 5 bases and the J gene lost 8 bases, with 25 bases spanning the gap.

This clonotype was recorded at least ten times. The gene calls are TRBV18 and TRBJ2-7; possible D gene TRBD1, 6 bases. The CDR3 totals 14 residues. V shed 5 bases and J shed 2 bases, with 13 bases lying between them. CDR1 is KGHSH, CDR2 LQKENI, per germline. The chain's CDR3 is CASSTRDKTYEQYF. The CDR3 DNA reads as TGTGCCAGCTCAACCCGGGACAAAACCTACGAGCAGTACTTC.

This clonotype was picked up many times. This chain links TRBV6-5 with TRBJ1-6, with 11 bases that match TRBD1. V dropped 1 base and J dropped 9; count of bases not matched to a gene: 5. From germline, CDR1 is MNHEY and CDR2 SVGAGI. The CDR3 totals 16 residues. The CDR3 DNA reads TGTGCCAGCAGTTACTTGGGACAGGGGGACTCTTCACCCCTCCACTTT. Residues: CASSYLGQGDSSPLHF.

This clonotype showed up just a few times. The chain couples TRBV7-9 to TRBJ1-1; D is ambiguous. CDR3 size: 14 residues. The V end lost 5 bases, the J end lost 4 bases, and 14 bases lay between the germline ends. In germline, CDR1 is SEHNR, CDR2 FQNEAQ (reference sequence). CDR3: CASSTRSVFTEAFF. The DNA for the CDR3 is TGTGCCAGCAGCACGAGGAGCGTCTTCACTGAAGCTTTCTTT.

In this sample, this clonotype turned up many times. The CDR3 sequence is CASTNTAAAGNTIYF. The CDR3 DNA reads TGTGCCAGCACAAACACGGCAGCTGCTGGAAACACCATATATTTT. This chain joins TRBV18 and TRBJ1-3, with D hard to call. This CDR3 contains 15 residues. CDR1 and CDR2 from the germline V gene are KGHSH and LQKENI. V lost 8 bases, J lost 2 bases, and 16 bases lay in between.

The sample holds many counts of this clonotype. This rearrangement joins TRBV13 to TRBJ2-7; 7 bases map to TRBD1. Trimming took 5 bases from V and 6 from J; bases not matched to a gene: 4. The germline CDR1 and CDR2 sequences are PRHDT and FYEKMQ (reference sequence). There are 12 residues in the CDR3. The DNA for the CDR3 is TGTGCCAGCAGCAACCGGGACAGCGAGCAGTACTTC. It is translated as CASSNRDSEQYF.